This note documents a single T cell receptor (beta chain) sequence. TCRdb's table, derived via immunoSEQ multiplex PCR, lists solely in-frame clones and lacks some. The sample lists around 720,000 clones, 55% to 85% seen once, with under 2% in the top ten. The sample originates from a study of shared clonotypes between healthy human individuals. CD45RA-negative memory and CD45RA+ naive subsets were split from the CD4+ cells. V shed 4 bases, J shed 4 bases, and the junction held 3 bases outside the gene matches. CDR1 is LNHDA, CDR2 SQIVND, per germline (reference sequence). This CDR3 has 14 amino acids.

The receptor's source is a woman aged 30 to 39 in good health. This chain joins TRBV19 and TRBJ1-4; 7 bases match TRBD1. What was sequenced was memory CD4+ T cells sorted from blood. Subset described: CD45RA-negative fraction. CDR3 sequence reads: CASSTTGVNEKLFF. The CDR3 coding sequence is TGTGCCAGTAGTACCACAGGGGTTAATGAAAAACTGTTTTTT.